This T cell receptor (beta chain) was sequenced in a study of beta chain features in type 1 diabetes. Investigators reverse transcribed all isolated RNA, so they sequenced expressed TCRB transcripts. Approximately 3.9 million reads per sample were averaged for naive, central memory and regulatory samples. Sequenced by immunoSEQ multiplex PCR; TCRdb stores in-frame clones only, minus some. The table includes 150,000 or so clones, under 60% detected once. In its sample, this clone was seen a few times. The target antigen is unknown. Study-wide results and limits: Compared with healthy donors, patients appeared to share more similar naive, central memory and regulatory TCRB repertoires. VDJ junctions from type 1 diabetes patients carried fewer insertions and larger deletions.

Post-sort purity exceeded 95% for all sorted populations. The germline gives CDR1 MDHEN, CDR2 SYDVKM. V was shortened by 3 bases and J by 9 bases, with 29 bases between the two germline ends. The CDR3 is 18 amino acids. The receptor was isolated from a man between 18 and 35 years old in good health. The rearrangement uses TRBV28 and TRBJ2-5; tentatively, D is TRBD1 (5 bases). Material: Tregs from blood. The DNA for the CDR3 is TGTGCCAGCAGTTTCCTAGACATGGCCTTCAGGGTTAAGAGTGCCCAGTACTTC. Its protein product is CASSFLDMAFRVKSAQYF.